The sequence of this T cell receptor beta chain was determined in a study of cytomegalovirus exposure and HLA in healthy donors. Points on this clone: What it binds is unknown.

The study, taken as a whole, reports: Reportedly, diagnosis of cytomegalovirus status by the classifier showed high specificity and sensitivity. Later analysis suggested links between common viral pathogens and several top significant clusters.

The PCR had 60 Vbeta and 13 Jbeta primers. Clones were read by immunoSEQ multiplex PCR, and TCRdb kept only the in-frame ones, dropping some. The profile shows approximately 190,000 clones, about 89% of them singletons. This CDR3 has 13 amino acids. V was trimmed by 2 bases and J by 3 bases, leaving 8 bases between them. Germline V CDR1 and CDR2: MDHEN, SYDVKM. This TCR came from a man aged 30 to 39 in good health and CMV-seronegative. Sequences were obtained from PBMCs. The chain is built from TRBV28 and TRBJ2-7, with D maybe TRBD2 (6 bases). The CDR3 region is CASSLGGFYEQYF. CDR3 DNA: TGTGCCAGCAGTTTAGGGGGGTTCTACGAGCAGTACTTC.